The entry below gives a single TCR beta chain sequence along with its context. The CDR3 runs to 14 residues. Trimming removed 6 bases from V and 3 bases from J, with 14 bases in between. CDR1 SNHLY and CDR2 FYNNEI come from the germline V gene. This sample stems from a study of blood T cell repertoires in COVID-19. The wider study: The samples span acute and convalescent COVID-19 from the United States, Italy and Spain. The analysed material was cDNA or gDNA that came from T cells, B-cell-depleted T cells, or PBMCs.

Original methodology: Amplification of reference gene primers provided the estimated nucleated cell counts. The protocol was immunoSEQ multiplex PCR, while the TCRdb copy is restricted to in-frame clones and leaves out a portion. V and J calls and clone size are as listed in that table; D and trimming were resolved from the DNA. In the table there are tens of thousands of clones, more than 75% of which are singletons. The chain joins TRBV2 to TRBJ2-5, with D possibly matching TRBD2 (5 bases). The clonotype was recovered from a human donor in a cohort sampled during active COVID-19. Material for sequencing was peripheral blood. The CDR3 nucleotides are TGTGCCAGCAGCCCACTAGACCTGGAAGAGACCCAGTACTTC. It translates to CASSPLDLEETQYF.